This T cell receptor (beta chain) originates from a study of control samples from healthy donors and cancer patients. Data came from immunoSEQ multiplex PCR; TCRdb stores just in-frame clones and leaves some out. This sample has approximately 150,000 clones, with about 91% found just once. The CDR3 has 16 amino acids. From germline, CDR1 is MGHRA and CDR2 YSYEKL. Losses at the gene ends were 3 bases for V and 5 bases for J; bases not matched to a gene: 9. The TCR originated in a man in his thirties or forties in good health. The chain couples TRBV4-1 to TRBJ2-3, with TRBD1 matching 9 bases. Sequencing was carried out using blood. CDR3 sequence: CASSQKGQGGRDTQYF. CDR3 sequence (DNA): TGCGCCAGCAGCCAGAAGGGACAGGGCGGGAGAGATACGCAGTATTTT.